The clone carrying this T cell receptor (beta chain) has at least ten counts. Its cognate antigen is unknown. With molecular barcodes, quantitative 5'-RACE was used to make the TCR beta libraries. TCRdb reprocessed the 5' RACE reads with MiXCR, giving one entry per CDR3 protein. This sample has about 340,000 distinct CDR3 sequences; roughly 8% occur once, and the top ten carry roughly 15%. These data are taken from a study of CD8 T cells in ankylosing spondylitis. Study-wide findings and caveats: Ankylosing spondylitis blood seemed to carry a telltale TCR beta motif made of fewer than ten highly homologous variants. Matched synovial fluid from ankylosing spondylitis patients was reported to be enriched for disease-linked clones.

Germline CDR1 reads LGHNA; CDR2 reads YNFKEQ. V shed 4 bases and J shed 4 bases, with 10 bases lying between them. The CDR3 sequence is 13 residues long. V and J are TRBV4-2 and TRBJ2-5; D is unclear. Specimen: blood, either unsorted or a sorted T cell fraction (not recorded which). The clonotype comes from a male donor with ankylosing spondylitis. CDR3 sequence: CASSLQLRETQYF. The CDR3, as DNA: TGTGCCAGCAGCCTGCAACTACGAGAGACCCAGTACTTC.